The 7 T cell receptor beta chains presented below share a single source sample, sequenced in a study of cytomegalovirus exposure and HLA in healthy donors. PCR amplification relied on 60 Vbeta primers (plus 13 Jbeta primers). Method: immunoSEQ multiplex PCR; TCRdb's copy keeps in-frame clones and lacks some. The sample lists more than 65,000 clones, more than 70% occurring once. Sequenced: PBMCs. The receptor source for this set is a man aged 40-55 years in good health and CMV-seronegative.

The rearrangement links TRBV6-5 to TRBJ2-5; 7 bases are shared with TRBD1. V shed 4 bases, J shed 4 bases, and the junction held 3 bases outside the gene matches. In germline, CDR1 is MNHEY, CDR2 SVGAGI. The CDR3 length is 13 residues. CDR3 amino acids: CASSSWTGETQYF. The CDR3, as DNA: TGTGCCAGCAGTTCCTGGACAGGAGAGACCCAGTACTTC.

The genes are TRBV7-9 and TRBJ1-4; maybe TRBD1 (6 bases). The CDR3 extends over 17 amino acids. V was clipped by 0 bases and J by 4 bases, with 15 bases between them. Germline V gene lookup returns CDR1 SEHNR and CDR2 FQNEAQ (reference sequence). The CDR3 sequence: CASSLAWSGAHNEKLFF. The CDR3 DNA reads as TGTGCCAGCAGCTTAGCGTGGTCAGGGGCCCATAATGAAAAACTGTTTTTT.

This clone was detected a few times. The chain uses TRBV6-5 and TRBJ2-7; the D gene is possibly TRBD2 (5 bases). The germline V gene encodes CDR1 MNHEY and CDR2 SVGAGI. The CDR3 has 14 amino acids. Trimming pared 2 bases from V and 5 bases from J, leaving 13 bases between. CDR3 in amino acids: CASSYEHGKDEQYF. In DNA form, the CDR3 reads TGTGCCAGCAGTTACGAACACGGGAAGGACGAGCAGTACTTC.

CDR3 in amino acids: CASSLASGGKSPLHF. Written as DNA, the CDR3 is TGTGCCAGCAGCTTAGCGAGCGGGGGGAAGTCACCCCTCCACTTT. The V and J genes are TRBV7-2 and TRBJ1-6, with a possible D match to TRBD1 (5 bases). Germline-derived CDR1 and CDR2 are SGHTA and FQGNSA. V lost 0 bases to trimming and J lost 10 bases, with 13 bases between them. The CDR3 spans 15 residues.

The rearrangement uses TRBV19 and TRBJ2-3; 14 bases are shared with TRBD2. CDR3 length: 20 amino acids. Germline V gene data show CDR1 as LNHDA and CDR2 as SQIVND (reference sequence). The junction had 13 bases not matched to a gene; V was cut back by 5 bases and J by 0 bases. Here the CDR3 reads CASSATPTSGGAVSTDTQYF. In nucleotides, the CDR3 is TGTGCCAGTAGTGCTACGCCGACTAGCGGGGGGGCCGTTAGCACAGATACGCAGTATTTT.

This clone was seen a single time. This rearrangement joins TRBV19 to TRBJ2-4, with TRBD2 identical over 8 bases. This CDR3 is 14 amino acids long. The germline gives CDR1 LNHDA, CDR2 SQIVND (reference sequence). The trim removed 3 bases at V and 7 bases at J, leaving 5 bases unmatched. CDR3 bases: TGTGCCAGTAGTATTCTGGGACTAGTCAACATTCAGTACTTC. Its translation: CASSILGLVNIQYF.

The rearrangement joins TRBV19 to TRBJ1-5; 7 nucleotides align to TRBD1. Germline V gene sequence: CDR1 LNHDA, CDR2 SQIVND (reference sequence). The CDR3 is 15 residues long. The V gene end was trimmed by 5 bases and the J gene end by 2 bases; junction bases not matched to a gene: 6. CDR3 sequence (DNA): TGTGCCAGTAGTGTCGACAGGGTGGGCAATCAGCCCCAGCATTTT. Its translation: CASSVDRVGNQPQHF.